The table lists the clone carrying this T cell receptor (beta chain) with many counts. The V gene lost 4 bases and the J gene lost 9 bases, with 13 bases spanning the gap. From germline, CDR1 is SGHDT and CDR2 YYEEEE. This CDR3 has 13 amino acids. The data originate from a study of regulatory T cells in long-lasting Graves disease. Across the study: Less than 3 months of antithyroid drugs had been taken by newly diagnosed Graves' patients.

In building TCR beta libraries, iRepertoire HTBI primers were used together with Arm-PCR of CDR3 regions. Via MiXCR, TCRdb re-called the multiplex PCR reads, giving one row per CDR3 protein. The repertoire has 200,000 to 250,000 distinct CDR3 sequences, around a fifth of them found once; the top ten carry about 12%. Time point of the sample: newly diagnosed GD, antithyroid drugs for less than 3 months. With RNA extracted from PBMCs as input, the TCR library was made. These data also formed part of another study, on T cells in Graves' hyperthyroidism and ophthalmopathy.

Here the sequenced sample was peripheral blood mononuclear cells (PBMCs), taken at new diagnosis, from a patient treated with antithyroid drugs. The V call is TRBV5-6, the J call TRBJ2-2, with D uncertain. This TCR came from a woman aged 25 to 39 with Graves disease. The CDR3 DNA follows: TGTGCCAGCAGCCTCGGTGGAATCCGGGAGCTGTTTTTT. Translating it yields CASSLGGIRELFF. Supplemented by reference TRBV5-6 and TRBJ2-2, the full variable domain reads DAGVTQSPTHLIKTRGQQVTLRCSPKSGHDTVSWYQQALGQGPQFIFQYYEEEERQRGNFPDRFSGHQFPNYSSELNVNALLLGDSALYLCASSLGGIRELFFGEGSRLTVL.